These T cell receptor beta chains were read from a single sample in a study of response to subunit inactivated influenza vaccine. MiXCR was run by TCRdb on the RT-PCR reads, yielding one entry per CDR3 protein. Of approximately 490,000 distinct CDR3 sequences in the sample, around 7.7% were seen once. Sequenced here: PBMCs from blood, sampled less than 30 months after vaccination. These receptors all come from a man between 45 and 75 years old who received an inactivated influenza vaccine. The CDR3 runs from the conserved cysteine through the conserved F or W. D genes are given only for firm matches. Clone size is not always given. Where it is, it says once, few, many or a class for expanded clones.

D gene	V gene	J gene	clone size	CDR3 length	CDR3 DNA	CDR3 protein
-	TRBV6-2/TRBV6-3	TRBJ1-2	many	14	TGTGCCAGCAGTTACCGGGGGACAATCGATGGCTACACCTTC	CASSYRGTIDGYTF
-	TRBV14	TRBJ2-5	many	15	TGTGCCAGCAGCCCCACTGGGGGACCGGTGGGGACCCAGTACTTC	CASSPTGGPVGTQYF
-	TRBV6-5	TRBJ2-5	-	14	TGTGCCAGCAGTTACCTCCAGCGGGAAGAGACCCAGTACTTC	CASSYLQREETQYF
-	TRBV6-2/TRBV6-3	TRBJ1-1	-	14	TGTGCCAGCAGGTTGACAGGTCTGAACACTGAAGCTTTCTTT	CASRLTGLNTEAFF
-	TRBV7-9	TRBJ2-7	few	15	TGTGCCAGCAGCTTGCCGGGACTCCAAACCTACGAGCAGTACTTC	CASSLPGLQTYEQYF
TRBD2	TRBV6-4	TRBJ2-3	-	15	TGTGCCAGCAAACCGGGACTAGGTCCCTCAGATACGCAGTATTTT	CASKPGLGPSDTQYF
TRBD2	TRBV7-2	TRBJ2-5	many	15	TGTGCCAGCAGCTTAGCTCTAGCGGGAGTAGAGACCCAGTACTTC	CASSLALAGVETQYF
-	TRBV4-3	TRBJ2-3	few	14	TGCGCCAGCAGCCAAGATCAAAGCGTGGATACGCAGTATTTT	CASSQDQSVDTQYF
TRBD2	TRBV10-3	TRBJ2-4	-	14	TGTGCCATCAGCGGGACTAGCGGCGGAAACATTCAGTACTTC	CAISGTSGGNIQYF
-	TRBV3-1	TRBJ2-1	-	13	TGTGCCAGCAGCCACGTTCAGGACAATGAGCAGTTCTTC	CASSHVQDNEQFF
TRBD2	TRBV5-1	TRBJ2-1	many	15	TGCGCCAGCAGCTTCCTAGCGGGAGTGGACAATGAGCAGTTCTTC	CASSFLAGVDNEQFF
-	TRBV15	TRBJ2-5	few	11	TGTGCCACCAGCAATCTTGAGACCCAGTACTTC	CATSNLETQYF
-	TRBV6-1	TRBJ1-2	few	14	TGTGCCAGCACCCCCCAAGGTACAGGAGATGGCTACACCTTC	CASTPQGTGDGYTF
-	TRBV27	TRBJ2-5	-	15	TGTGCCAGCAGTTCTCAGGGGGGTTCGGTGCAGACCCAGTACTTC	CASSSQGGSVQTQYF
-	TRBV9	TRBJ2-3	-	14	TGTGCCAGCAGCGTATCAGCCCTCACAGATACGCAGTATTTT	CASSVSALTDTQYF
TRBD2	TRBV29-1	TRBJ2-3	many	15	TGCAGCGTTGAGGGGTTAGCGGGACTCTCGGATACGCAGTATTTT	CSVEGLAGLSDTQYF
-	TRBV7-9	TRBJ2-7	-	13	TGTGCCAGCAGCCCCTGGGAGTTGGGCGAGCAGTACTTC	CASSPWELGEQYF
-	TRBV6-2/TRBV6-3	TRBJ2-3	-	16	TGTGCCACCCTTAAAGTGGGGGCGCGGGGCACAGATACGCAGTATTTT	CATLKVGARGTDTQYF
-	TRBV7-2	TRBJ2-3	few	15	TGTGCCAGCAGAAGAACCGGGACAAGGGTTGATACGCAGTATTTT	CASRRTGTRVDTQYF
-	TRBV30	TRBJ2-2	-	14	TGTGCCTGGAGTGTAACAGGGTTGACCGGGGAGCTGTTTTTT	CAWSVTGLTGELFF
TRBD2	TRBV12-3/TRBV12-4	TRBJ2-1	-	17	TGTGCCAGCACCACCCGACTTGGACTAGCGGTTCAGGGGTTGCAGTTCTTC	CASTTRLGLAVQGLQFF
-	TRBV7-2	TRBJ1-3	many	17	TGTGCCAGCAGCTTAGCGCTCGGGCAGGGGAGCGGAAACACCATATATTTT	CASSLALGQGSGNTIYF
-	TRBV4-2	TRBJ2-1	few	13	TGTGCCAGCAGCCAAGCCAGCAACAATGAGCAGTTCTTC	CASSQASNNEQFF
-	TRBV19	TRBJ2-7	-	14	TGTGCCAGTAGTCCCGATGGACAGCCCTACGAGCAGTACTTC	CASSPDGQPYEQYF
TRBD1	TRBV6-4	TRBJ2-1	-	13	TGTGCCAGCAGAAGGGGGCACGCGGGTGAGCAGTTCTTC	CASRRGHAGEQFF
TRBD2	TRBV7-2	TRBJ2-2	few	16	TGTGCCAGCAGCCCTCCTAGCGGGAAGAACACCGGGGAGCTGTTTTTT	CASSPPSGKNTGELFF
-	TRBV29-1	TRBJ2-2	-	15	TGCAGCGTTCGGGAGCGGAACGCGAACACCGGGGAGCTGTTTTTT	CSVRERNANTGELFF
TRBD2	TRBV6-2/TRBV6-3	TRBJ2-3	few	16	TGTGCCAGCGACGGTCGGGCGGGAGGTGGCACAGATACGCAGTATTTT	CASDGRAGGGTDTQYF
-	TRBV6-6	TRBJ2-7	many	12	TGTGCCAGCAGTTACTCGCCCTACGAGCAGTACTTC	CASSYSPYEQYF
TRBD2	TRBV7-2	TRBJ2-1	-	14	TGTGCCAGCAGCTTAAATTTACGGGAGGGCAAGGGGTTCTTC	CASSLNLREGKGFF
TRBD1	TRBV5-1	TRBJ1-2	-	13	TGCGCCAGCAGCTTAGGGGGCCACTATGGCTACACCTTC	CASSLGGHYGYTF
-	TRBV29-1	TRBJ2-5	-	17	TGCAGCGTTGAGTATGTTTGGGGTTTACAGCCCCAAGAGACCCAGTACTTC	CSVEYVWGLQPQETQYF
-	TRBV6-5	TRBJ2-1	-	16	TGTGCCAGCAGTTACTCGAGGGGGGGGCTTTACAATGAGCAGTTCTTC	CASSYSRGGLYNEQFF
-	TRBV20-1	TRBJ2-3	few	14	TGCAGTGCTCCACAGGGATTAAGCACAGATACGCAGTATTTT	CSAPQGLSTDTQYF
-	TRBV7-8	TRBJ2-7	many	14	TGTGCCAGCAGCTCACCGGGACTGAGCTACGAGCAGTACTTC	CASSSPGLSYEQYF
-	TRBV7-7	TRBJ2-5	few	15	TGTGCCAGCAGCTTATCACAGGGCGCCCAAGAGACCCAGTACTTC	CASSLSQGAQETQYF
-	TRBV7-2	TRBJ2-2	few	16	TGTGCCAGCAGCTTAGGAGCGAGCCCGAACACCGGGGAGCTGTTTTTT	CASSLGASPNTGELFF
-	TRBV14	TRBJ2-2	few	14	TGTGCCAGCAGCCCGACTCGGGTTACCGGGGAGCTGTTTTTT	CASSPTRVTGELFF
TRBD2	TRBV27	TRBJ2-1	few	13	TGTGCCAGCGCGGGGGGAACCTACAATGAGCAGTTCTTC	CASAGGTYNEQFF
-	TRBV5-1	TRBJ2-5	-	16	TGCGCCAGCAGCTTGGATTCTCGAAAGGGGCGAGAGACCCAGTACTTC	CASSLDSRKGRETQYF
-	TRBV11-2	TRBJ2-1	-	15	TGTGCCAGCAGCTTACGCTGGGCTAACTACAATGAGCAGTTCTTC	CASSLRWANYNEQFF
TRBD1	TRBV20-1	TRBJ1-1	-	13	TGCAGTGCGGGACAGGGGGCACCGCCTGAAGCTTTCTTT	CSAGQGAPPEAFF
-	TRBV27	TRBJ2-5	many	12	TGTGCCAGCAGTTTACTCGGCGGGACCCAGTACTTC	CASSLLGGTQYF
-	TRBV24-1	TRBJ2-2	many	15	TGTGCCACCAGTGATCTCGACACGAACACCGGGGAGCTGTTTTTT	CATSDLDTNTGELFF